This TCR beta chain was sequenced for a study of blood T cell repertoires in COVID-19. On the study more broadly: Samples representing acute and convalescent COVID-19 were sourced from the United States, Italy and Spain.

This clone has more than one count but fewer than ten. Germline CDR1 is MNHEY and CDR2 is SVGEGT. The length of the CDR3 is 14 residues. The V segment lost 5 bases and the J segment 6 bases; nucleotides outside the gene matches: 4. In the original workflow: Reference gene primer amplification gave estimated nucleated cell counts. Produced via immunoSEQ multiplex PCR; TCRdb's table is partial and in-frame only. The V and J calls and clone size were taken over from that table, and D and trimming were inferred from the DNA. The data show 170,000 or so clones, around nine tenths seen once. The J gene is TRBJ1-2, the V gene TRBV6-2 or TRBV6-3; 12 positions agree with TRBD1. The TCR comes from a woman aged 70-85 years with COVID-19, enrolled during active disease. Material for sequencing was peripheral blood. The CDR3 nucleotides read TGTGCCAGCAGTCGGGACAGGGGGCGAGATGGCTACACCTTC. This codes for CASSRDRGRDGYTF.